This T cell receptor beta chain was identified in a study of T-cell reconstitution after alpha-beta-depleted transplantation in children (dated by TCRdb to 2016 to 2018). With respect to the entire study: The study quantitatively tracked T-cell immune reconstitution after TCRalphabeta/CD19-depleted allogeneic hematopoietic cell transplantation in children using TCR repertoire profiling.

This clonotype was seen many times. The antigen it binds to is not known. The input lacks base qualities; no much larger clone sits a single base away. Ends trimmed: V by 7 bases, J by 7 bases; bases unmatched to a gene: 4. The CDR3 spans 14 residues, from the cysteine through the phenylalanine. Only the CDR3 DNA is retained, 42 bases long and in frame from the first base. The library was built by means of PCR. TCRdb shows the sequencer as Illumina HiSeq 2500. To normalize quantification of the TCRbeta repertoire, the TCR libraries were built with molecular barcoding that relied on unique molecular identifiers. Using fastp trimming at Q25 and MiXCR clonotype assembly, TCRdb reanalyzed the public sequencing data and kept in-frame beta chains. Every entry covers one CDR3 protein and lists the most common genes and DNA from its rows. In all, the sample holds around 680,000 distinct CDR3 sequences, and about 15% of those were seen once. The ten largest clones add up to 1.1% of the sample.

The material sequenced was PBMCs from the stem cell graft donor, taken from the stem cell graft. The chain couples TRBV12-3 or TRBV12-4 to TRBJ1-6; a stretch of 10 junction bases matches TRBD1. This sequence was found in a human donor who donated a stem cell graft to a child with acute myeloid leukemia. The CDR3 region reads CASTLGQGNSPLHF. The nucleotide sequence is TGTGCCAGCACCTTGGGACAGGGGAATTCACCCCTCCACTTT.